Shown below are 22 T cell receptor beta chains from a single sample sequenced in a study of T cell responses to AZD1222 COVID-19 vaccine. The data were produced by immunoSEQ multiplex PCR, yet TCRdb's version contains in-frame clones alone and is incomplete. The data contain just over 90,000 clones, approximately 92% of them singletons. The sample consisted of peripheral blood, taken 28 days after the second AZD1222 dose. All receptors come from an adult who received the AZD1222 COVID-19 vaccine.

This chain connects TRBV6-6 to TRBJ2-1; D is undetermined. The V gene's germline CDR1 is MNHNY and CDR2 SVGAGI (reference sequence). The CDR3 runs 13 residues. V shed 7 bases and J shed 9 bases, with 16 bases lying between them. The CDR3 bases are TGTGCCAGCACCCACGAGGTTGTAGGTGAGCAGTTCTTC. This sequence encodes CASTHEVVGEQFF.

The chain couples TRBV29-1 to TRBJ1-5, with D possibly TRBD1 on 6 matching bases. In germline, CDR1 is SQVTM, CDR2 ANQGSEA. CDR3 length equals 14 residues. The V end lost 4 bases, the J end lost 0 bases, and 10 bases lay between the germline ends. CDR3 loop: CSVVDSGSNQPQHF. The CDR3 DNA is TGCAGCGTTGTGGACAGCGGTAGCAATCAGCCCCAGCATTTT.

The rearrangement links TRBV7-8 to TRBJ1-5, with 7 bases that match TRBD1. This CDR3 has 17 amino acids. With 5 bases clipped from V and 1 base from J, the junction kept 11 bases outside the gene matches. Germline V gives CDR1 SGHVS, CDR2 FQNEAQ. CDR3 residues: CASSRSTGVLSNQPQHF. CDR3 nucleotides: TGTGCCAGCAGCCGCTCCACAGGGGTTTTAAGCAATCAGCCCCAGCATTTT.

V usage is TRBV5-4 and J usage is TRBJ2-1, with D tentatively TRBD1 (6 bases). The V gene's germline CDR1 is SGHNT and CDR2 YYREEE (reference sequence). Trimming pared 1 base from V and 6 bases from J, leaving 14 bases between. The CDR3 totals 15 residues. This CDR3 is CASSLLGAEGNEQFF. DNA for the CDR3: TGTGCCAGCAGCTTGTTGGGGGCAGAGGGCAATGAGCAGTTCTTC. Using reference TRBV5-4 and TRBJ2-1 for the parts outside the CDR3, the full variable domain is ETGVTQSPTHLIKTRGQQVTLRCSSQSGHNTVSWYQQALGQGPQFIFQYYREEENGRGNFPPRFSGLQFPNYSSELNVNALELDDSALYLCASSLLGAEGNEQFFGPGTRLTVL.

Concerning this clone itself: The same CDR3 also results from other DNA sequences found in this sample. The J gene is TRBJ1-2, the V gene TRBV5-5, with D maybe TRBD1 (6 bases). Trimming pared 4 bases from V and 6 bases from J, leaving 22 bases between. Per the germline V gene, CDR1 is SGHKS and CDR2 is YYEKEE (reference sequence). This CDR3 has 16 amino acids. DNA of the CDR3: TGTGCCAGCAGCAGGGACATAAACACGGAGGATGATGGCTACACCTTC. Amino acid sequence: CASSRDINTEDDGYTF.

The CDR3 nucleotides read TGTGCCAGCAGCTTAACCCGGGCAGAGATGAACACCGGGGAGCTGTTTTTT. This translates into CASSLTRAEMNTGELFF. The chain has TRBV7-2 and TRBJ2-2, with D unresolved. V gave up 2 bases and J gave up 1 base, with 14 bases separating them. The CDR3 loop spans 17 amino acids. The germline gives CDR1 SGHTA, CDR2 FQGNSA.

This rearrangement joins TRBV9 to TRBJ2-7, with a possible D match to TRBD2 (6 bases). Germline CDR1 is SGDLS and CDR2 is YYNGEE. The CDR3 extends over 14 amino acids. The V and J ends lost 0 bases and 7 bases respectively, with 14 bases between them. The CDR3 DNA sequence: TGTGCCAGCAGCGTAGAAGTGGGAGGCGGAGAGCAGTACTTC. It encodes CASSVEVGGGEQYF.

V is TRBV7-8 and J is TRBJ2-5; 9 bases line up with TRBD1. CDR1 and CDR2 from the germline V gene are SGHVS and FQNEAQ. The V and J ends lost 3 bases and 5 bases, in that order; junction bases with no gene match: 10. The CDR3 contains 16 residues. The CDR3 here is CASSLLGYRGQETQYF. The DNA of the CDR3 is TGTGCCAGCAGCTTGTTGGGATACAGGGGGCAGGAGACCCAGTACTTC.

The chain couples TRBV9 to TRBJ2-2; D is tentatively TRBD1 or TRBD2 (5 bases each). Germline assignment: CDR1 SGDLS and CDR2 YYNGEE. The length of the CDR3 is 16 residues. V dropped 3 bases and J dropped 3 bases, with 15 bases sitting between them. In nucleotides, the CDR3 is TGTGCCAGCAGCGACCCGAAGGGGAGTTACACCGGGGAGCTGTTTTTT. This sequence encodes CASSDPKGSYTGELFF.

The genes are TRBV11-1 and TRBJ1-5, with D uncertain. The CDR3 contains 13 residues. The germline CDR1 and CDR2 sequences are SGHAT and FQDESV (reference sequence). Deletions cut 2 bases from V and 4 bases from J, with 6 bases between. The CDR3 reads CASSLNHNQPQHF. DNA of the CDR3: TGTGCCAGCAGCTTAAATCATAATCAGCCCCAGCATTTT.

Concerning this clone itself: Other DNA sequences in the same sample also yield this CDR3. This chain uses TRBV6-5 with TRBJ2-2, with TRBD1 matching over 8 bases. This CDR3 has 15 residues. After removal of 6 bases from V and 4 bases from J, the junction contained 7 bases not matched to a gene. Germline CDR1 is MNHEY and CDR2 is SVGAGI. The CDR3 DNA reads TGTGCCAGCAGCATACAGGGGGGCGGCACCGGGGAGCTGTTTTTT. This codes for CASSIQGGGTGELFF.

The CDR3 DNA sequence: TGTGCCAGCAGGCAGGGGACCTACACTGAAGCTTTCTTT. Translating it yields CASRQGTYTEAFF. The rearrangement links TRBV7-3 to TRBJ1-1; a weak D match, TRBD1 (6 bases). CDR1 is SGHTA and CDR2 is FQGTGA in the germline V gene. This CDR3 contains 13 residues. The V end lost 6 bases, the J end lost 3 bases, and 11 bases lay between the germline ends. Complete variable domain (other parts from reference TRBV7-3 and TRBJ1-1): GAGVSQTPSNKVTEKGKYVELRCDPISGHTALYWYRQSLGQGPEFLIYFQGTGAADDSGLPNDRFFAVRPEGSVSTLKIQRTERGDSAVYLCASRQGTYTEAFFGQGTRLTVV.

This clone appeared once. The chain joins TRBV6-5 to TRBJ2-7, with TRBD2 identical over 7 bases. V trimming: 6 bases; J trimming: 3 bases; junction bases outside the gene matches: 11. The germline V gene encodes CDR1 MNHEY and CDR2 SVGAGI. The CDR3 runs 15 residues. In DNA, the CDR3 is TGTGCCAGCAGGAAAGTGGGACTAAACGTCTACGAGCAGTACTTC. Its translation is CASRKVGLNVYEQYF.

The V call is TRBV18, the J call TRBJ2-2, with D hard to call. The CDR3 runs 17 residues. Trimming cost V 0 bases and J 1 base, with 12 bases left between them. Germline lookup yields CDR1 KGHSH and CDR2 LQKENI. The CDR3 DNA is TGTGCCAGCTCACCACCTGGGTCTTCCCTGAACACCGGGGAGCTGTTTTTT. It specifies CASSPPGSSLNTGELFF.

The genes are TRBV20-1 and TRBJ1-5; tentatively, D is TRBD1 (6 bases). V was clipped by 3 bases and J by 6 bases, with 12 bases between them. Germline CDR1 is DFQATT and CDR2 is SNEGSKA (reference sequence). This CDR3 contains 13 residues. CDR3 protein: CSASGGAGQPQHF. The CDR3 DNA sequence: TGCAGTGCTAGTGGGGGGGCCGGTCAGCCCCAGCATTTT.

The V and J genes are TRBV7-8 and TRBJ2-5; 7 bases line up with TRBD1. With V trimmed by 0 bases and J by 5 bases, 3 bases remained unmatched. The CDR3 has 14 amino acids. CDR1 and CDR2 from the germline V gene are SGHVS and FQNEAQ. The CDR3 here is CASSLATGSETQYF. For the CDR3, the DNA is TGTGCCAGCAGCTTAGCGACAGGGTCGGAGACCCAGTACTTC.

This chain uses TRBV19 with TRBJ1-1; TRBD1 matches 7 bases. The CDR3 extends over 13 amino acids. The junction had 13 bases not matched to a gene; V was cut back by 7 bases and J by 11 bases. Germline V gene data show CDR1 as LNHDA and CDR2 as SQIVND (reference sequence). The CDR3 loop reads CASTVQGIMRAFF. The DNA for the CDR3 is TGTGCCAGTACCGTACAGGGGATCATGCGTGCTTTCTTT.

This chain joins TRBV19 and TRBJ2-2, with 8 bases lining up with TRBD1. The CDR3 runs to 15 residues. CDR1 LNHDA and CDR2 SQIVND come from the germline V gene (reference sequence). Losses at the gene ends were 10 bases for V and 4 bases for J; bases not matched to a gene: 11. CDR3 sequence reads: CATEIGQGFTGELFF. CDR3 sequence (DNA): TGTGCCACCGAAATCGGACAGGGCTTCACCGGGGAGCTGTTTTTT.

This clone has just one count. V is TRBV12-3 or TRBV12-4 and J is TRBJ2-2; no definite D call. V gave up 4 bases and J gave up 6 bases, with 6 bases separating them. The CDR3 runs 12 residues. The CDR3 nucleotides are TGTGCCAGCAGTTCAGCACCCGGGGAGCTGTTTTTT. Amino acid sequence: CASSSAPGELFF.

The chain recombines TRBV9 with TRBJ1-1; TRBD1 is a possible D gene (5 bases). V lost 4 bases and J 5 bases, leaving 12 bases between the germline ends. The CDR3 length is 13 residues. Germline V gives CDR1 SGDLS, CDR2 YYNGEE. The CDR3 is CASSPERGTEAFF. DNA of the CDR3: TGTGCCAGCAGCCCCGAGAGGGGAACTGAAGCTTTCTTT.

The chain recombines TRBV15 with TRBJ2-7, with 7 bases matching TRBD1. This CDR3 has 17 residues. Germline V gene data show CDR1 as LNHNV and CDR2 as YYDKDF (reference sequence). Trimming cost V 2 bases and J 0 bases; bases outside gene matches: 10. This CDR3 reads CATSRSIDRDSSYEQYF. DNA for the CDR3: TGTGCCACCAGCAGATCCATTGACCGGGACAGCTCCTACGAGCAGTACTTC.

The count of this clone is one. The gene calls are TRBV18 and TRBJ1-5; D might be TRBD1 (6 bases). Germline V gives CDR1 KGHSH, CDR2 LQKENI. The V gene lost 2 bases and the J gene lost 5 bases, with 13 bases spanning the gap. The CDR3 is made up of 15 amino acids. The CDR3 sequence is CASSPFRGADQPQHF. In DNA form, the CDR3 reads TGTGCCAGCTCACCATTCAGGGGAGCGGATCAGCCCCAGCATTTT.